Listed below are T cell receptor beta chains from one sample, sequenced in a study of T cell repertoires in cytomegalovirus infection. Via MiXCR, TCRdb re-called the reads, giving one row per CDR3 protein. The data show approximately 300,000 distinct CDR3 sequences, approximately 32% seen once. Their specific antigens are unknown. The sample in question was cultured PBMCs, obtained from culture after CMV antigen stimulation. The source of these receptors is a human donor in good health (CMV status not recorded). Some clones in this sample may be carry-over from other donors' samples. Each CDR3 is given with its conserved first and last residue. The D gene is left open where the match is weak. Clone size is not always given. Where it is, it says once, few, many or a class for expanded clones.

v_gene	j_gene	abundance	d_gene	CDR3nt	CDR3aa
TRBV6-5	TRBJ2-7	few	.	TGTGCCAGCAGTTACCGGACCACAGCCTACGAGCAGTACTTC	CASSYRTTAYEQYF
TRBV9	TRBJ2-3	few	.	TGTGCCAGCAGTTCGACGGAGGGGGCCCTAACAGATACGCAGTATTTT	CASSSTEGALTDTQYF
TRBV7-3	TRBJ2-5	few	.	TGTGCCAGCAGCCTTACAGTCCAAGAGACCCAGTACTTC	CASSLTVQETQYF
TRBV4-2	TRBJ1-3	many	.	TGTGCCAGCAGCCAAGTAGTAACAGCTTTCTCTGGAAACACCATATATTTT	CASSQVVTAFSGNTIYF
TRBV4-1	TRBJ1-2	many	.	TGCGCCAGCAGCCAAGATCTCCTAGCTCCCCTTATTGGGTCCAGTGGCTACACCTTC	CASSQDLLAPLIGSSGYTF
TRBV6-1	TRBJ2-7	.	.	TGTGCCAGCTCGGGACACCTCTACGAGCAGTACTTC	CASSGHLYEQYF
TRBV7-2	TRBJ2-1	.	TRBD2	TGTGCCAGCAGCTTAGTAGCGGGGGGCCTCCAGGGTGAGCAGTTCTTC	CASSLVAGGLQGEQFF
TRBV20-1	TRBJ1-6	.	.	TGCAGTGCTAGCGGGGAAACGAGTGTCAATTCACCCCTCCACTTT	CSASGETSVNSPLHF
TRBV19	TRBJ2-2	.	TRBD2	TGTGCCAGTAGTATTCCCGGGACTACAGCGACCGGGGAGCTGTTTTTT	CASSIPGTTATGELFF
TRBV7-2	TRBJ2-7	few	TRBD1	TGTGCCAGCAGTTCACAGGGGCTTGGGTACGAGCAGTACTTC	CASSSQGLGYEQYF
TRBV7-6	TRBJ2-1	many	TRBD1	TGTGCCAGCAGCTCCTACCGGGACAGGGACAATGAGCAGTTCTTC	CASSSYRDRDNEQFF
TRBV7-8	TRBJ2-3	few	.	TGTGCCAGCAGCTTAGAACGGGTTAACACAGATACGCAGTATTTT	CASSLERVNTDTQYF
TRBV12-3/TRBV12-4	TRBJ2-1	.	TRBD1	TGTGCCAGCAGCCGGGACAGGGGGCCGAAACACAATGAGCAGTTCTTC	CASSRDRGPKHNEQFF
TRBV28	TRBJ2-3	few	.	TGTGCCAGCACCCCGAACACAGATACGCAGTATTTT	CASTPNTDTQYF
TRBV3-1	TRBJ2-7	.	.	TGTGCCAGCAGCCCCACCGGGACCCCGATCTACGAGCAGTACTTC	CASSPTGTPIYEQYF
TRBV6-6	TRBJ2-4	.	.	TGTGCCAGCGGAGTTGACAAAAACATTCAGTACTTC	CASGVDKNIQYF
TRBV15	TRBJ2-5	.	TRBD2	TGTGCCACCAGCAACGCCGGGACTAGCGGGGGGGGCCAAGAGACCCAGTACTTC	CATSNAGTSGGGQETQYF
TRBV4-2	TRBJ2-5	.	.	TGTGCCAGCTCCCCCGAGGGGGGGAGCTACCAAGAGACCCAGTACTTC	CASSPEGGSYQETQYF
TRBV12-3/TRBV12-4	TRBJ2-1	.	.	TGTGCCAGCAGTTTCTCGGACTACAATGAGCAGTTCTTC	CASSFSDYNEQFF
TRBV19	TRBJ2-2	few	.	TGTGCCAGTAGTAAGAGCGGACAGAACACCGGGGAGCTGTTTTTT	CASSKSGQNTGELFF
TRBV7-6	TRBJ2-5	few	.	TGTGCCAGCACCCTAGGGGCAGGGGTTAAACAAGAGACCCAGTACTTC	CASTLGAGVKQETQYF
TRBV7-9	TRBJ1-2	.	.	TGTGCCAGCGCCCATCCGGGGCTACGAGGCTACACCTTC	CASAHPGLRGYTF
TRBV7-8	TRBJ1-1	.	.	TGTGCCAGCAGCTCCGCAGGCAGTGAAGCTTTCTTT	CASSSAGSEAFF
TRBV12-3/TRBV12-4	TRBJ2-6	few	TRBD2	TGTGCCAGCGGACCTTCTAGCGGGAGGACTTCTGGGGCCAACGTCCTGACTTTC	CASGPSSGRTSGANVLTF
TRBV4-1	TRBJ2-3	.	TRBD2	TGCGCCAGCAGCCAGGAAGGGACTAGCGGGAGAGGAGGCACAGATACGCAGTATTTT	CASSQEGTSGRGGTDTQYF
TRBV6-1	TRBJ1-6	.	TRBD1	TGTGCCAGCAGTTGGGGGGCCGGGACAGCAGAATCACCCCTCCACTTT	CASSWGAGTAESPLHF
TRBV7-2	TRBJ1-5	few	TRBD1	TGTGCCAGCAGCTTAAGGACAGGGGGGGAGCAGCCCCAGCATTTT	CASSLRTGGEQPQHF
TRBV29-1	TRBJ2-1	.	TRBD2	TGCAGCGCCAGACGGGAGGGCGTCTACAATGAGCAGTTCTTC	CSARREGVYNEQFF
TRBV29-1	TRBJ2-3	.	.	TGCAGCGTTAGGCAGGGGGGGGAAGATACGCAGTATTTT	CSVRQGGEDTQYF
TRBV7-9	TRBJ2-7	.	TRBD2	TGTGCCAGCAGCTCGCTAGCGGGAGGTCCCCACGAGCAGTACTTC	CASSSLAGGPHEQYF
TRBV10-3	TRBJ2-1	few	.	TGTGCCATCAGTGAGGGGGACGACAGAAACAATGAGCAGTTCTTC	CAISEGDDRNNEQFF
TRBV12-3/TRBV12-4	TRBJ1-2	.	.	TGTGCCAGCAGCCTAGGACAGCGGGGAGGCTACACCTTC	CASSLGQRGGYTF
TRBV18	TRBJ2-2	few	.	TGTGCCAGCTCACCACCGAAGGGGGCGAACACCGGGGAGCTGTTTTTT	CASSPPKGANTGELFF
TRBV29-1	TRBJ2-5	.	TRBD2	TGCAGCGTTGCCGGGGGTAGCGGGGGGGGCTGGGAGACCCAGTACTTC	CSVAGGSGGGWETQYF
TRBV28	TRBJ2-4	few	.	TGTGCCAGCAGTTTTAGGCAGGGAGTTGTCCTGAAAAACATTCAGTACTTC	CASSFRQGVVLKNIQYF
TRBV12-3/TRBV12-4	TRBJ1-2	few	.	TGTGCCAGCAGTTTAGGTGAGGGAATTTCAGGCTACACCTTC	CASSLGEGISGYTF
TRBV23-1	TRBJ2-1	.	.	TGCGCCAGCAGTCGGCCGGGCAGTCCAAGCGGGCAGTTCTTC	CASSRPGSPSGQFF
TRBV4-1	TRBJ2-2	.	TRBD1	TGCGCCAGCAGTCTGGTTCTTCAGGGGGCCGGGGAGCTGTTTTTT	CASSLVLQGAGELFF
TRBV12-3/TRBV12-4	TRBJ2-5	few	.	TGTGCCAGCAGTTTCTGGCGGGAGACCCAGTACTTC	CASSFWRETQYF
TRBV14	TRBJ1-3	few	.	TGTGCCAGCAGCCAAGGGATTCCCGGAAACACCATATATTTT	CASSQGIPGNTIYF
TRBV7-6	TRBJ2-3	.	TRBD2	TGTGCCAGCAGCTTAGTCCTAGCGGGAGTTCCGGATACGCAGTATTTT	CASSLVLAGVPDTQYF
TRBV5-4	TRBJ1-1	.	.	TGTGCCAGCAGCTTAATCGGCAGACCGAACACTGAAGCTTTCTTT	CASSLIGRPNTEAFF
TRBV12-3/TRBV12-4	TRBJ1-2	.	TRBD1	TGTGCCAGCAGGTCTACAGGGGGCAGGGGAGGCTACACCTTC	CASRSTGGRGGYTF
TRBV4-1	TRBJ2-7	.	TRBD2	TGCGCCAGCAGCCGGATAGCGGGGTCCTACGAGCAGTACTTC	CASSRIAGSYEQYF
TRBV6-1	TRBJ2-1	few	.	TGTGCCAGCAAGGCGGGAACCTATAACTATGAGCAGTTCTTC	CASKAGTYNYEQFF
TRBV7-2	TRBJ2-2	once	TRBD2	TGTGCCAGCATCAAACTACGACGGGCTAGCGGGATGAACACCGGGGAGCTGTTTTTT	CASIKLRRASGMNTGELFF
TRBV11-3	TRBJ1-1	.	.	TGTGCCAGCAGCCCAGACTACAGGATGAACACTGAAGCTTTCTTT	CASSPDYRMNTEAFF
TRBV20-1	TRBJ2-3	.	.	TGCAGTGCTAGAGATCGAAACAAACCCAGGAGAGATACGCAGTATTTT	CSARDRNKPRRDTQYF